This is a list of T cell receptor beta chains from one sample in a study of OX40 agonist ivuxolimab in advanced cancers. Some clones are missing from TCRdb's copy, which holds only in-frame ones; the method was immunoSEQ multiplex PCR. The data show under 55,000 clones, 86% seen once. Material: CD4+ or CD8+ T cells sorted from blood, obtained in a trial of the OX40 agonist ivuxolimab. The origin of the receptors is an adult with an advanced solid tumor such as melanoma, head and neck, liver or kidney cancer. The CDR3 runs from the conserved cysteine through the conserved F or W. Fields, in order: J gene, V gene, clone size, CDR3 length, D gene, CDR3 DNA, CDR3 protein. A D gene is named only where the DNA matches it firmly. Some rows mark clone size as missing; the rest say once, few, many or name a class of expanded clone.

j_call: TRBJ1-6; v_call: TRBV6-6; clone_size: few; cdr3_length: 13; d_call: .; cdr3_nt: TGTGCCAGCAGTGGGGACCGGCGCTCGCCCCTCCACTTT; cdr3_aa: CASSGDRRSPLHF
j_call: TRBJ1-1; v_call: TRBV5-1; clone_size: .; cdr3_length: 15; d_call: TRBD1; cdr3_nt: TGCGCCAGCAGCCAGAGGGACAGCCAGAACACTGAAGCTTTCTTT; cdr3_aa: CASSQRDSQNTEAFF
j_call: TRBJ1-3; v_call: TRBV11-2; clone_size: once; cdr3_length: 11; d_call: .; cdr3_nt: TGTGCCAGCAGCTTACATTACACCATATATTTT; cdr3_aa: CASSLHYTIYF
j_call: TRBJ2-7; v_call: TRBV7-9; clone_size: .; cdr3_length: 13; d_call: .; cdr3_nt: TGTGCCAGCAGCTTAGGCGTCTCCTACGAGCAGTACTTC; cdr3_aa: CASSLGVSYEQYF
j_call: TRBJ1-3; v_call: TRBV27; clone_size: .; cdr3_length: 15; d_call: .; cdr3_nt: TGTGCCAGCCCCTTAGGAGTTACGGAAGGAAACACCATATATTTT; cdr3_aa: CASPLGVTEGNTIYF
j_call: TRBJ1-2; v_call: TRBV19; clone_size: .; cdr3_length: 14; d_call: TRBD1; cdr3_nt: TGTGCCAGTACTCAACTTCAGGGGGCCGGGGGCTACACCTTC; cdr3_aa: CASTQLQGAGGYTF
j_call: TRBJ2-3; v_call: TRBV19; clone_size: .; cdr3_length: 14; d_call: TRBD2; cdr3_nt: TGTGCCAGTAGTACCCTAGCGGGCACAGATACGCAGTATTTT; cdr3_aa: CASSTLAGTDTQYF
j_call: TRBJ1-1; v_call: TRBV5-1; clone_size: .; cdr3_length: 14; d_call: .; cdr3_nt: TGCGCCAGCAGCTTGGCCGGGAGGGCCACTGAAGCTTTCTTT; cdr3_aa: CASSLAGRATEAFF
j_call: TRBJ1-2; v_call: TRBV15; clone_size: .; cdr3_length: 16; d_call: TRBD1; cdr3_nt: TGTGCCACCAGCAGGACAGCAGGGGGCATTATCTATGGCTACACCTTC; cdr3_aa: CATSRTAGGIIYGYTF
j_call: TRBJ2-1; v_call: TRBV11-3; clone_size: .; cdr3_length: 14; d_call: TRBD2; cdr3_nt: TGTGCCAGCAGCCCCCTAGCGGGGTACAATGAGCAGTTCTTC; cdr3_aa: CASSPLAGYNEQFF
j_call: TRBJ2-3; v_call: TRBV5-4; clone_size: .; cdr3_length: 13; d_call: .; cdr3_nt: TGTGCCAGCAGCTTGACTAGCACAGATACGCAGTATTTT; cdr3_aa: CASSLTSTDTQYF
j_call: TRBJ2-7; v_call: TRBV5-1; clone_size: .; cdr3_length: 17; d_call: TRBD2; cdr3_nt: TGCGCCAGCAGCTTGGCGCCGGGACTAGCGGCCTCCTACGAGCAGTACTTC; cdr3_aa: CASSLAPGLAASYEQYF
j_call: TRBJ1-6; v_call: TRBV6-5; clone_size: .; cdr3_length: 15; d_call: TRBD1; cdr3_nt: TGTGCCAGCAGTTCACGGACAGGGATAGGTTCACCCCTCCACTTT; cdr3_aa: CASSSRTGIGSPLHF
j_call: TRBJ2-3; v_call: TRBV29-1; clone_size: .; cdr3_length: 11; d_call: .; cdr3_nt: TGCAGCGTTGAAAGTGGTGGTACGCAGTATTTT; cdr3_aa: CSVESGGTQYF
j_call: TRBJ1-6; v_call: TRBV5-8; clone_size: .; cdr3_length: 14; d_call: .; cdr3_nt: TGTGCCAGCAGCCTGGGTGGGGAGAGGCCACCCCTCCACTTT; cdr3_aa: CASSLGGERPPLHF
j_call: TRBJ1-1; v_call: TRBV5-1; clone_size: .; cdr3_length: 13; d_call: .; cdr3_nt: TGCGCCAGCAGCTCAAACGCGGACACTGAAGCTTTCTTT; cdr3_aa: CASSSNADTEAFF
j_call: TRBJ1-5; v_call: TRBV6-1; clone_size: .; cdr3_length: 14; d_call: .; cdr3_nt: TGTGCCAGCAGTGGTGGTCCAATTCATCAGCCCCAGCATTTT; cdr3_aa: CASSGGPIHQPQHF